What follows are 3 T cell receptor beta chains derived from one specimen sequenced in a study of cytomegalovirus exposure and HLA in healthy donors. 60 Vbeta and 13 Jbeta primers were used in PCR. TCRdb keeps only in-frame clones here, not all; method: immunoSEQ multiplex PCR. The sample lists 100,000 to 150,000 clones, 8% to 11% occurring once. Specimen: PBMCs. These TCRs come from a woman aged 18 to 35 in good health and CMV-seropositive.

Concerning this clone: One end of the junction does not line up with germline, which may come from a read error. The chain links TRBV29-1 to TRBJ2-5, with TRBD1 as a possible D gene (5 bases). The CDR3 length is 12 residues. CDR1 SQVTM and CDR2 ANQGSEA come from the germline V gene. The chain's CDR3 is CSVGESYRTQDF. The CDR3 nucleotides are TGCAGCGTAGGGGAAAGCTACAGGACCCAAGACTTC.

For this clone: Other DNA sequences in the sample encode the same CDR3. This chain uses TRBV6-5 with TRBJ1-1; D not certain. The CDR3 consists of 12 residues. The ends were cut back, 4 bases at V and 3 bases at J, with 6 bases in the middle. The germline CDR1 and CDR2 sequences are MNHEY and SVGAGI. CDR3 in amino acids: CASSSPDTEAFF. CDR3 DNA sequence: TGTGCCAGCAGTTCACCGGACACTGAAGCTTTCTTT.

This sequence joins TRBV4-1 and TRBJ2-1, with TRBD2 matching 11 bases. CDR1 is MGHRA and CDR2 is YSYEKL in the germline V gene. The J segment lost 4 bases and the V segment lost 4 bases, leaving 9 bases of the junction unmatched. This CDR3 is 17 amino acids long. The CDR3 loop is CASSPFAGTSGYNEQFF. In nucleotides, the CDR3 is TGCGCCAGCAGCCCCTTTGCCGGGACTAGCGGATACAATGAGCAGTTCTTC.